This entry describes one TCR beta chain. The antigen is not known. This sample is drawn from a study of T cells in Graves' hyperthyroidism and ophthalmopathy. General study results and limits: Most expanded thyroid clonotypes above 0.001 recurred in blood.

The germline V gene encodes CDR1 SEHNR and CDR2 FQNEAQ (reference sequence). This CDR3 is built from 17 residues. The V gene lost 5 bases and the J gene lost 4 bases, with 21 bases spanning the gap. Diagnoses rested on clinical symptoms, serum thyroxine and TRAb, thyroid ultrasound and orbital computed tomography. Amplified regions were TCR beta CDR3 sequences from RNA transcripts. With the HTBI primer set, the TCR CDR3 went through a first round of RT-PCR. TCRdb passed the multiplex PCR reads through MiXCR, listing each CDR3 protein once. The sample includes approximately 700,000 distinct CDR3 sequences, less than 20% of them seen just once.

This chain links TRBV7-9 with TRBJ2-1; D unresolved. The sample consisted of blood. This receptor was identified in a man aged 18 to 35 with Graves' hyperthyroidism. The CDR3 bases are TGTGCCAGCAGCCCCCCTGTGGGCCCCCGGTGGTACAATGAGCAGTTCTTC. It is translated as CASSPPVGPRWYNEQFF.